This entry features one T cell receptor beta chain sequence. The data are from a study of chemoradiotherapy in HPV16-positive cancers. Study as a whole: Functional T-cell assays on a couple of HPV16-positive patients' cells defined candidate HPV-specific clones and common TCR motifs.

This table comes from immunoSEQ multiplex PCR, and its TCRdb copy is limited to in-frame clones, with some not included. The sample has some 31,000 clones, about 91% seen once. The germline CDR1 and CDR2 sequences are MNHEY and SMNVEV (reference sequence). Trimming pared 6 bases from V and 14 bases from J, leaving 17 bases between. This CDR3 is 12 amino acids long. Repertoires were sampled repeatedly during chemoradiotherapy. The source is a human donor with HPV-associated anogenital cancer. The rearrangement joins TRBV27 to TRBJ2-1; a possible D gene is TRBD1 (6 bases). The sample here was blood, taken from a patient who underwent chemoradiotherapy. The chain's CDR3 is CASSRRTGSEFF. DNA for the CDR3: TGTGCCAGCAGCCGTAGAACAGGGTCAGAGTTCTTC.